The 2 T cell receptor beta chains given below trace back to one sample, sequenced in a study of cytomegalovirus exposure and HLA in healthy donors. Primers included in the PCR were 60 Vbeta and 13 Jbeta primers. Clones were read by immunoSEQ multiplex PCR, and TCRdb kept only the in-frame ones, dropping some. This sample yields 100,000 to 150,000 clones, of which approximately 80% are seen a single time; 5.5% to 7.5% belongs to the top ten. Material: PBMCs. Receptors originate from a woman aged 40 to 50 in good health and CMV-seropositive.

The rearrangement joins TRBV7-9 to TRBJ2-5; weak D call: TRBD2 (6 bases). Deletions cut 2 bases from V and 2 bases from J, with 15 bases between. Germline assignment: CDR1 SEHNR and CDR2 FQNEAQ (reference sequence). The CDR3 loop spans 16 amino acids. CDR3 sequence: CASSLPPRGSQETQYF. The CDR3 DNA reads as TGTGCCAGCAGCTTACCGCCTCGGGGGTCACAAGAGACCCAGTACTTC.

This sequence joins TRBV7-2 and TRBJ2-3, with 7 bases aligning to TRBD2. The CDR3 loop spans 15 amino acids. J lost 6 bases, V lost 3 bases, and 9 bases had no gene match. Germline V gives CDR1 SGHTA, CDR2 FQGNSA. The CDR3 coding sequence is TGTGCCAGCAGCTTCCTTACGGGAGGCAGGGATACGCAGTATTTT. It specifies CASSFLTGGRDTQYF.